This TCR beta chain was recorded in a study of neurological immune-mediated disorders. The overall study: Secondary progressive cases numbered 3 among the approximately 34 multiple sclerosis patients, while the other 31 were relapsing-remitting.

TCRdb analysed the 5' RACE reads with MiXCR anew, one entry per CDR3 protein. The sample records 100,000 to 150,000 distinct CDR3 sequences, roughly 3.2% being singletons. This clonotype has a count of ten or more. Its antigen is as yet unknown. The germline CDR1 and CDR2 sequences are DFQATT and SNEGSKA (reference sequence). CDR3 length: 13 amino acids. The V end lost 0 bases, the J end lost 6 bases, and 12 bases lay between the germline ends. Study-wide results and caveats: Private repertoires in all groups were suggested by the finding that expanded clones across subjects shared no CDR3 amino acid sequences.

V and J are TRBV20-1 and TRBJ2-7, with D perhaps TRBD2 (6 bases). The clonotype comes from a woman younger than 45 with multiple sclerosis. Sequencing was done on a sample of PBMCs. In DNA, the CDR3 is TGCAGTGCTAGAGAATCAGGACTACGCGAGCAGTACTTC. Its translation: CSARESGLREQYF.